The 10 T cell receptor beta chains below were found in one sample sequenced in a study of CD8 T cells in ankylosing spondylitis. General study findings and limits: Among TCR beta sequences, a motif of several highly homologous variants appeared characteristic of ankylosing spondylitis blood.

TCRdb re-derived calls from the 5' RACE reads in MiXCR, one entry per CDR3 protein. Seen here are about 800,000 distinct CDR3 sequences, 12% observed once, and the top ten hold around 0.51%. Their specific antigens are unknown. Input material: blood, either unsorted or a sorted T cell fraction (not recorded which). These receptors came from a male donor with ankylosing spondylitis.

The gene calls are TRBV24-1 and TRBJ2-3, with 14 nucleotides matching TRBD2. This CDR3 comprises 17 residues. CDR1 is KGHDR, CDR2 SFDVKD, per germline. V trimming: 3 bases; J trimming: 2 bases; junction bases outside the gene matches: 3. The DNA for the CDR3 is TGTGCCACCAGTGATGGGACTAGCGGGAGACCCACAGATACGCAGTATTTT. Translated, it gives CATSDGTSGRPTDTQYF.

This clonotype was found many times. The V call is TRBV4-3, the J call TRBJ1-1; no reliable D call. The CDR3 length is 13 residues. CDR1 and CDR2 from the germline V gene are LGHNA and YSLEER. V was pared by 3 bases and J by 7 bases, with 12 bases between. The CDR3: CASSHTQTLEAFF. The CDR3 coding sequence is TGCGCCAGCAGCCATACTCAGACTCTTGAAGCTTTCTTT.

The chain is built from TRBV6-2 or TRBV6-3 and TRBJ2-7; possibly TRBD1 for D (6 bases). The CDR3 totals 16 residues. Germline lookup yields CDR1 MNHEY and CDR2 SVGEGT. With 5 bases removed from V and 0 bases from J, the gap between germline ends came to 17 bases. The CDR3 bases are TGTGCCAGCAGTCCCTTCGGGGACACCAACTCCTACGAGCAGTACTTC. Translating gives CASSPFGDTNSYEQYF.

This chain joins TRBV24-1 and TRBJ1-3; D may be TRBD1 (5 bases). The CDR3 runs 13 residues. V was shortened by 6 bases and J by 9 bases, with 14 bases between the two germline ends. Germline loops: CDR1 KGHDR, CDR2 SFDVKD. The chain's CDR3 is CATSPDSRGTIYF. The CDR3 DNA sequence: TGTGCCACCAGTCCTGATTCAAGGGGCACCATATATTTT.

This clonotype was detected only a few times. The chain recombines TRBV5-6 with TRBJ1-5; TRBD1 matches 9 bases. The CDR3 spans 15 residues. Germline V gene data show CDR1 as SGHDT and CDR2 as YYEEEE. After removal of 0 bases from V and 5 bases from J, the junction contained 3 bases not matched to a gene. CDR3 sequence (DNA): TGTGCCAGCAGCTTGGCCGGGGACAGGGATCAGCCCCAGCATTTT. Translation: CASSLAGDRDQPQHF.

This clonotype was seen more than once but under ten times. The rearrangement uses TRBV7-8 and TRBJ2-7; 8 nucleotides align to TRBD2. The CDR3 is made up of 13 amino acids. Germline CDR1 and CDR2: SGHVS and FQNEAQ. V gave up 1 base and J gave up 7 bases; unmatched junction bases: 3. The CDR3 reads CASSLGVAGEQYF. CDR3 DNA sequence: TGTGCCAGCAGCTTAGGGGTAGCGGGGGAGCAGTACTTC.

The rearrangement uses TRBV5-1 and TRBJ2-1, with unresolved D. The CDR3 sequence is 15 residues long. The ends were cut back, 0 bases at V and 7 bases at J, with 14 bases in the middle. Germline CDR1 is SGHRS and CDR2 is YFSETQ. In DNA, the CDR3 is TGCGCCAGCAGCTTGGTCCTTCCGACACGGAATGAGCAGTTCTTC. Translating gives CASSLVLPTRNEQFF.

This clonotype showed up just a few times. V gene TRBV20-1 combines with J gene TRBJ2-3; 15 bases agree with TRBD2. The germline CDR1 and CDR2 sequences are DFQATT and SNEGSKA (reference sequence). CDR3 length: 18 residues. V was pared by 3 bases and J by 3 bases, with 10 bases of the junction left unmatched. The CDR3 reads CSASRPGLAGGTTDTQYF. The CDR3 nucleotides are TGCAGTGCTAGCCGTCCGGGACTAGCGGGAGGAACGACAGATACGCAGTATTTT.

This clonotype has a count of ten or more. This chain joins TRBV20-1 and TRBJ1-4; possible D gene TRBD1, 5 bases. Germline CDR1 and CDR2: DFQATT and SNEGSKA (reference sequence). Between the trimmed V and J ends, which lost 6 bases and 6 bases, there was a span of 17 bases. This CDR3 is 14 amino acids long. CDR3 bases: TGCAGTGCGAGCGGAGGAGGGGACGATGAAAAACTGTTTTTT. Residues: CSASGGGDDEKLFF.

This clonotype was recorded a few times. The chain employs TRBV9 and TRBJ1-2, with a weak D call TRBD1 (5 bases). V was clipped by 0 bases and J by 4 bases, with 10 bases between them. The germline V gene has CDR1 SGDLS and CDR2 YYNGEE. This CDR3 spans 14 amino acids. The CDR3 here is CASSVVGAGYGYTF. The CDR3 DNA reads TGTGCCAGCAGCGTAGTAGGGGCCGGCTATGGCTACACCTTC.